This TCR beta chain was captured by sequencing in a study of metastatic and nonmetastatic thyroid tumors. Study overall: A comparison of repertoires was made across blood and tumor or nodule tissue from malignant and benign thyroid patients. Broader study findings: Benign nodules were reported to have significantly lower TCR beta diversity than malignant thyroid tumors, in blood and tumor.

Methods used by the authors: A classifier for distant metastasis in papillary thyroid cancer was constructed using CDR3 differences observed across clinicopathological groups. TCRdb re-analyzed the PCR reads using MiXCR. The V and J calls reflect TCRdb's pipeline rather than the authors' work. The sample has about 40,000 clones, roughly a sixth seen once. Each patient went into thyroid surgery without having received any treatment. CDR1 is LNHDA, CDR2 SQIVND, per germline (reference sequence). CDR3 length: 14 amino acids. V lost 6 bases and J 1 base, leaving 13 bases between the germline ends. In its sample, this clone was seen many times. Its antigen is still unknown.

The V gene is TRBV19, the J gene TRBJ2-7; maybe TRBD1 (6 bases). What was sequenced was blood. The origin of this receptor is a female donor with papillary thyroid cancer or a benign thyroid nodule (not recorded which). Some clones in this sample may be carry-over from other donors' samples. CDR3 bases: TGTGCCAGTAGGCCGGGACACTTTTCCTACGAGCAGTACTTC. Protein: CASRPGHFSYEQYF.